These 27 T cell receptor beta chains originate from one sample sequenced in a study of cytomegalovirus exposure and HLA in healthy donors. PCR amplification relied on 60 Vbeta primers (plus 13 Jbeta primers). Profiling relied on immunoSEQ multiplex PCR, and the TCRdb table lists in-frame clones only, not all of them. The table shows 91,000 or so clones, with approximately 80% occurring only once. Sequencing was carried out using PBMCs. The receptors derive from a man aged 25-45 years in good health and CMV-seropositive.

The chain couples TRBV15 to TRBJ1-1; D possibly corresponds to TRBD1 (5 bases). Trimming took 11 bases from V and 0 from J, leaving 28 bases between them. The CDR3 consists of 18 residues. CDR1 is LNHNV, CDR2 YYDKDF, per germline (reference sequence). Here the CDR3 reads CAAAQGVGSYVMNTEAFF. The CDR3 DNA reads TGTGCCGCAGCTCAAGGGGTCGGCAGCTACGTAATGAACACTGAAGCTTTCTTT.

This rearrangement joins TRBV19 to TRBJ2-7; D might be TRBD2 (6 bases). This CDR3 region has 15 residues. Germline values: CDR1 LNHDA, CDR2 SQIVND (reference sequence). V lost 2 bases, J lost 7 bases, and 18 bases lay in between. The CDR3 DNA sequence: TGTGCCAGTAGTATACGGGGGAGCTGGGCCCGGGAGCAGTACTTC. Encoded protein: CASSIRGSWAREQYF.

Concerning this clone itself: The sample has other DNA sequences that encode this CDR3 too. The V gene is TRBV7-8, the J gene TRBJ1-4, with no clear D. This CDR3 contains 11 residues. Looked up from germline, CDR1 is SGHVS and CDR2 is FQNEAQ. Trimming left V 4 bases short and J 8 bases short, with 5 bases between. The CDR3 protein is CASSSREKLFF. The CDR3, as DNA: TGTGCCAGCAGCTCGAGAGAAAAACTGTTTTTT.

In its sample, this clone was seen once. The V gene is TRBV6-1, the J gene TRBJ2-4, with 10 bases identical to TRBD2. Trimming took 5 bases from V and 6 from J; bases not matched to a gene: 1. This CDR3 spans 13 amino acids. Germline lookup yields CDR1 MNHNS and CDR2 SASEGT. The CDR3 coding sequence is TGTGCCAGCAGTAGCGGGAGGGCAAACATTCAGTACTTC. Translating gives CASSSGRANIQYF.

J is TRBJ2-2 and V is TRBV2; a weak D match, TRBD1 (6 bases). The V end lost 0 bases, the J end lost 2 bases, and 7 bases lay between the germline ends. CDR1 is SNHLY, CDR2 FYNNEI, per germline. This CDR3 spans 15 amino acids. CDR3 in amino acids: CASSEARGNTGELFF. CDR3 nucleotides: TGTGCCAGCAGTGAAGCCAGGGGCAACACCGGGGAGCTGTTTTTT.

The chain joins TRBV9 to TRBJ2-1, with D perhaps TRBD1 (6 bases). Trimming took 2 bases from V and 9 from J, leaving 12 bases between them. This CDR3 region has 13 residues. The germline gives CDR1 SGDLS, CDR2 YYNGEE. CDR3 region: CASSVSTGIEQFF. Here the CDR3 DNA reads TGTGCCAGCAGCGTCTCCACAGGGATTGAGCAGTTCTTC. Full variable domain (rest looked up from reference TRBV9 and TRBJ2-1): DSGVTQTPKHLITATGQRVTLRCSPRSGDLSVYWYQQSLDQGLQFLIQYYNGEERAKGNILERFSAQQFPDLHSELNLSSLELGDSALYFCASSVSTGIEQFFGPGTRLTVL.

The V call is TRBV25-1, the J call TRBJ2-7; D uncertain. V lost 6 bases and J lost 1, with 10 bases in between. Germline V lookup: CDR1 MGHDK, CDR2 SYGVNS. The CDR3 loop spans 13 amino acids. CDR3 amino acids: CASRGELSYEQYF. The DNA for the CDR3 is TGTGCCAGCAGGGGCGAGTTATCCTACGAGCAGTACTTC.

This sequence joins TRBV7-9 and TRBJ1-2; D gene ambiguous. Germline CDR1 is SEHNR and CDR2 is FQNEAQ (reference sequence). The CDR3 runs to 12 residues. V gave up 0 bases and J gave up 6 bases, with 5 bases separating them. CDR3 nucleotide sequence: TGTGCCAGCAGCTTAGCGCAGGATGGCTACACCTTC. Amino acid sequence: CASSLAQDGYTF.

This chain uses TRBV9 with TRBJ1-1; a weak D match, TRBD1 (6 bases). Germline V lookup: CDR1 SGDLS, CDR2 YYNGEE. V was cut by 4 bases and J by 7 bases, with 14 bases left in between. This CDR3 spans 13 amino acids. CDR3 nucleotides: TGTGCCAGCAGCCCAGATTTAGGGGGTGAAGCTTTCTTT. It translates to CASSPDLGGEAFF.

CDR3 loop: CASSGDYGYTF. Here the CDR3 DNA reads TGTGCCAGCAGCGGAGACTATGGCTACACCTTC. V gene TRBV27 combines with J gene TRBJ1-2; D remains unclear. In germline, CDR1 is MNHEY, CDR2 SMNVEV (reference sequence). V lost 6 bases, J lost 3 bases, and 5 bases lay in between. This CDR3 has 11 residues.

The CDR3 DNA reads TGTGCCAGCAGCTTCGCAGCGAACACCGGGGAGCTGTTTTTT. This gives the protein CASSFAANTGELFF. V usage is TRBV7-9 and J usage is TRBJ2-2; D gene unclear. V was shortened by 3 bases and J by 0 bases, with 5 bases between the two germline ends. The CDR3 spans 14 residues. Germline CDR1 SEHNR, CDR2 FQNEAQ (reference sequence).

The chain recombines TRBV7-2 with TRBJ1-5, with 8 bases that match TRBD1. The CDR3 loop spans 14 amino acids. The J segment lost 5 bases and the V segment lost 6 bases, leaving 6 bases of the junction unmatched. Germline-derived CDR1 and CDR2 are SGHTA and FQGNSA. As DNA, the CDR3 is TGTGCCAGCAGTCCTCGACAGGGGCATCAGCCCCAGCATTTT. Translated, it gives CASSPRQGHQPQHF.

The chain links TRBV19 to TRBJ1-3; weak D call: TRBD1 (5 bases). Per the germline V gene, CDR1 is LNHDA and CDR2 is SQIVND (reference sequence). Deletions cut 7 bases from V and 1 base from J, with 14 bases between. This CDR3 region has 15 residues. Here the CDR3 reads CASIGGASSGNTIYF. The CDR3 region has the DNA TGTGCCAGTATAGGAGGGGCATCATCTGGAAACACCATATATTTT.

This chain uses TRBV5-6 with TRBJ1-5, with TRBD1 identical over 9 bases. This CDR3 spans 15 amino acids. Trimming took 0 bases from V and 9 from J; bases not matched to a gene: 7. Germline V gives CDR1 SGHDT, CDR2 YYEEEE. The chain's CDR3 is CASSLAGTGTSPQHF. Written as DNA, the CDR3 is TGTGCCAGCAGCTTGGCCGGGACAGGGACTTCGCCCCAGCATTTT.

The chain carries TRBV6-4 and TRBJ1-2; D ambiguous. In germline, CDR1 is MRHNA, CDR2 SNTAGT. The CDR3 is 13 residues long. V lost 3 bases to trimming and J lost 4 bases, with 9 bases between them. CDR3 DNA sequence: TGTGCCAGCAGTGAAAGTGGCAGCTATGGCTACACCTTC. It specifies CASSESGSYGYTF.

The V gene is TRBV7-2, the J gene TRBJ1-2, with D hard to call. Trimming shortened V by 5 bases and J by 8 bases, and 12 bases separated the two germline ends. The CDR3 consists of 12 residues. Per the germline V gene, CDR1 is SGHTA and CDR2 is FQGNSA. CDR3 in DNA: TGTGCCAGCAGCCGCCTGGGAGTGGGCTACACCTTC. Translated, it gives CASSRLGVGYTF. The full variable domain, completed using reference TRBV7-2 and TRBJ1-2, is GAGVSQSPSNKVTEKGKDVELRCDPISGHTALYWYRQSLGQGLEFLIYFQGNSAPDKSGLPSDRFSAERTGGSVSTLTIQRTQQEDSAVYLCASSRLGVGYTFGSGTRLTVV.

The chain uses TRBV30 and TRBJ2-2; D might be TRBD2 (6 bases). The ends were cut back, 3 bases at V and 7 bases at J, with 15 bases in the middle. This CDR3 contains 14 residues. Germline V gives CDR1 GTSNPN, CDR2 SVGIG (reference sequence). CDR3 in amino acids: CAWSAGTLDGELFF. CDR3 DNA: TGTGCCTGGAGCGCCGGGACTTTGGACGGGGAGCTGTTTTTT. The variable domain in full, completed from reference TRBV30 and TRBJ2-2, reads SQTIHQWPATLVQPVGSPLSLECTVEGTSNPNLYWYRQAAGRGLQLLFYSVGIGQISSEVPQNLSASRPQDRQFILSSKKLLLSDSGFYLCAWSAGTLDGELFFGEGSRLTVL.

V usage is TRBV16 and J usage is TRBJ1-5, with TRBD1 matching over 7 bases. V shed 4 bases and J 6 bases; nucleotides not matched to a gene: 6. The germline CDR1 and CDR2 sequences are KGHSY and FQNENV. The CDR3 runs to 14 residues. The CDR3 DNA sequence: TGTGCCAGCAGCCCAAGACAGGGAGGTCAGCCCCAGCATTTT. It codes for CASSPRQGGQPQHF.

The chain joins TRBV5-6 to TRBJ2-3; a weak D match, TRBD2 (5 bases). Germline V lookup: CDR1 SGHDT, CDR2 YYEEEE. CDR3 length: 11 residues. Trimming removed 3 bases at V and 11 bases at J, with 10 bases between. CDR3 loop: CASSSAREQYF. For the CDR3, the DNA is TGTGCCAGCAGCTCCGCTCGGGAGCAGTATTTT.

The table lists this clone with a few counts. The J gene is TRBJ2-5, the V gene TRBV7-2; D may be TRBD2 (5 bases). The CDR3 is 18 residues long. The V gene's germline CDR1 is SGHTA and CDR2 FQGNSA. V dropped 4 bases and J dropped 10 bases, with 31 bases sitting between them. The CDR3, as DNA: TGTGCCAGCAGCTCCGATAGAATAGCGTCTGTTATGAACCGGGACCAGTACTTC. It specifies CASSSDRIASVMNRDQYF.

The V call is TRBV25-1, the J call TRBJ1-3; D is possibly TRBD1 (6 bases). Germline V gene sequence: CDR1 MGHDK, CDR2 SYGVNS. The germline V and J ends were trimmed by 1 base and 4 bases, with 17 bases remaining between them. This CDR3 spans 17 amino acids. CDR3 sequence reads: CASSESLTGYAGNTIYF. CDR3 DNA sequence: TGTGCCAGCAGTGAATCCCTAACAGGGTACGCCGGAAACACCATATATTTT.

The chain combines TRBV19 with TRBJ2-7; D possibly corresponds to TRBD1 (5 bases). This CDR3 contains 12 residues. CDR1 is LNHDA and CDR2 is SQIVND in the germline V gene (reference sequence). V lost 3 bases and J lost 6, with 9 bases in between. The chain's CDR3 is CASSIQGGEQYF. In DNA, the CDR3 is TGTGCCAGTAGTATCCAGGGTGGCGAGCAGTACTTC.

The chain is built from TRBV27 and TRBJ2-7, with a possible D match to TRBD1 (5 bases). V was clipped by 3 bases and J by 6 bases, with 9 bases between them. The CDR3 sequence is 12 residues long. Germline CDR1 and CDR2: MNHEY and SMNVEV (reference sequence). CDR3 nucleotides: TGTGCCAGCAGTTTTCAGGGAACCGAGCAGTACTTC. It is translated as CASSFQGTEQYF.

This clone has more than one count but fewer than ten. A read error may produce the germline difference seen at one junction end. The chain employs TRBV6-1 and TRBJ2-7; 7 nucleotides agree with TRBD2. This CDR3 has 14 amino acids. CDR1 is MNHNS and CDR2 is SASEGT in the germline V gene. The CDR3 here is CATSGLADGYEQYF. CDR3 nucleotides: TGTGCCACCAGTGGGCTAGCGGACGGCTACGAGCAGTACTTC.

In its sample, this clone was seen a few times. This chain connects TRBV5-1 to TRBJ2-5, with 7 nucleotides matching TRBD1. J gave up 2 bases and V 5 bases, and 12 bases lay outside the gene matches. This CDR3 is built from 16 residues. Germline V gene lookup returns CDR1 SGHRS and CDR2 YFSETQ. The CDR3 DNA reads TGCGCCAGCAGAGCGCTAGACAGGGAAAAGCAAGAGACCCAGTACTTC. The encoded protein is CASRALDREKQETQYF.

The rearrangement uses TRBV7-9 and TRBJ2-7, with D maybe TRBD1 (6 bases). Germline assignment: CDR1 SEHNR and CDR2 FQNEAQ (reference sequence). V was clipped by 5 bases and J by 2 bases, with 16 bases between them. This CDR3 is 15 amino acids long. CDR3 loop: CASSPPGAGPYEQYF. In nucleotides, the CDR3 is TGTGCCAGCAGCCCCCCAGGGGCAGGCCCCTACGAGCAGTACTTC.

This clone was observed a few times. The chain carries TRBV5-1 and TRBJ2-7; perhaps TRBD2 as D (6 bases). The CDR3 is made up of 15 amino acids. Germline values: CDR1 SGHRS, CDR2 YFSETQ. With 0 bases removed from V and 4 bases from J, the gap between germline ends came to 14 bases. CDR3 nucleotide sequence: TGCGCCAGCAGCTTGGATCCGGGAGTCTTATACGAGCAGTACTTC. Translating it yields CASSLDPGVLYEQYF.